This TCR beta chain was recovered during a study of blood T cell repertoires in COVID-19. Study-level background: Specimens from acute and convalescent COVID-19 originated in the United States, Italy and Spain. The cDNA or gDNA used as material had been derived from T cells, B-cell-depleted T cells, or PBMCs.

This clone was counted a single time. Sequencing was performed with immunoSEQ multiplex PCR; in TCRdb, only in-frame clones are kept and a portion is missing. This sample has 150,000 to 200,000 clones, with roughly three quarters found just once. The ends lost 5 bases at V and 8 bases at J; junction bases unmatched: 2. The germline CDR1 and CDR2 sequences are SGHAT and FQDESV (reference sequence). CDR3 size: 11 residues. The Seattle patients joined while their infection was active and were tracked longitudinally afterward. Sequencing was performed on peripheral blood. This TCR was sampled from a woman of 80 years or more with COVID-19, enrolled during active disease. The genes are TRBV11-1 and TRBJ1-1; 7 bases align to TRBD1. CDR3 coding DNA: TGTGCCAGCAGCCCGGGACAGGAAGCTTTCTTT. Encoded protein: CASSPGQEAFF.